Listed below are T cell receptor beta chains from one sample, sequenced in a study of post-analysis software for immune sequencing data. TCRdb passed the PCR reads through MiXCR, listing each CDR3 protein once. The sample lists 150,000 or so distinct CDR3 sequences; 30% to 45% were seen once. The material was blood, obtained after autologous hematopoietic stem cell transplantation. The receptor source for this set is a girl under 18 with multiple sclerosis. CDR3s leave out the opening cysteine and the closing phenylalanine or tryptophan.

len	v_gene	CDR3aa
14	TRBV5-1	ASSYGPGTGSGEQY
14	TRBV11-2	ASSLAGGPNTDTQY
11	TRBV6-2/TRBV6-3	ASRGTGDTEAF
13	TRBV27	ASSPWAGDYNEQF
12	TRBV20-1	SALSGRYYNEQF
10	TRBV20-1	SARPQDRGQY
11	TRBV5-5	ASSFGLAYEQY
14	TRBV28	ASSTGGPMISYEQY
16	TRBV7-3	ASSPLGGRGSQYNEQF
11	TRBV7-2	ASSLVPGGEQY
11	TRBV7-2	ASRVPHRETQY
13	TRBV7-9	ASSLVGLAGETQY
17	TRBV7-3	ASSSRLAGGPSGTGELF
12	TRBV5-1	ASSRDVGQETQY
10	TRBV7-8	ASSEKNQPQH
12	TRBV5-5	ASSLGTSSARAF
14	TRBV5-1	DSSSLAGPDSYEQY
12	TRBV4-1	ASSQEPGSYGYT
12	TRBV7-2	ASSLIRPYNEQF
13	TRBV20-1	SARTSGRPGDTQY
11	TRBV28	ASSLGTDYGYT
13	TRBV20-1	SASRRTYGYNEQF
13	TRBV7-2	ASSLGGSPYYEQY
11	TRBV29-1	SVRGGSGNTIY
12	TRBV14	ASSQLLQQETQY
13	TRBV3-1	ASSQGGTRVDEQF
15	TRBV6-2/TRBV6-3	ASSSRDPLVWNQPQH
13	TRBV7-7	ASSRGRGLEETQY
13	TRBV10-3	AIRAAGDNTYEQY
12	TRBV11-1	ASSSTGAYYGYT
10	TRBV6-6	ASSYPSVGYT
16	TRBV10-3	AISESISGTGVKYEQY